This TCR beta chain was profiled in a study of cytotoxic CD8 clonotypes in ibrutinib-treated CLL. Study-level results: Public clonotypes (which were uncommon) either contracted or remained stable on treatment.

Germline V gives CDR1 SGDLS, CDR2 YYNGEE. V was pared by 1 base and J by 0 bases, with 10 bases between. The CDR3 has 16 amino acids. The repertoire was sequenced with immunoSEQ multiplex PCR; TCRdb's copy has only in-frame clones and lacks some. There are fewer than 400,000 clones in the sample; roughly 70% occur only once, and about 6.7% lies in the top ten. The count of this clone is one. Its antigen is unknown. The source material was PBMCs, sampled after 36 months of ibrutinib treatment. The J gene is TRBJ2-2, the V gene TRBV9; D may be TRBD2 (5 bases). This TCR was sampled from a human donor with chronic lymphocytic leukemia. CDR3 loop: CASSVRKDSNTGELFF. In DNA, the CDR3 is TGTGCCAGCAGCGTAAGAAAGGACTCGAACACCGGGGAGCTGTTTTTT.